Shown below are 15 T cell receptor beta chains from a single sample sequenced in a study of shared clonotypes between healthy human individuals. Naive CD8 cells comprised CD45RO-negative, CCR7-positively selected cells, excluding terminally differentiated effector memory CD45RA+ cells. Generated by immunoSEQ multiplex PCR, the TCRdb table keeps only in-frame clones and is missing some. The sample contains about 2.1 million clones, roughly 91% of which appear only once. Sequenced input: naive CD8+ T cells from PBMCs. Receptors originate from a man between 18 and 29 years old in good health. Some clones in this sample may be carry-over from other donors' samples.

About this clone: Other DNA sequences from this sample encode an identical CDR3 as well. The chain recombines TRBV19 with TRBJ1-1; perhaps TRBD1 as D (6 bases). V shed 9 bases and J shed 0 bases, with 11 bases lying between them. This CDR3 region has 13 residues. Germline CDR1 is LNHDA and CDR2 is SQIVND (reference sequence). The CDR3 sequence: CASTTGLNTEAFF. Written as DNA, the CDR3 is TGTGCCAGCACTACAGGGTTGAACACTGAAGCTTTCTTT.

The chain carries TRBV11-1 and TRBJ2-3, with a possible D match to TRBD2 (6 bases). There are 16 residues in the CDR3. Germline V gene data show CDR1 as SGHAT and CDR2 as FQDESV (reference sequence). V lost 0 bases to trimming and J lost 2 bases, with 12 bases between them. CDR3 DNA: TGTGCCAGCAGCTTAGCTATAGCGGAGGTCACAGATACGCAGTATTTT. Amino acid sequence: CASSLAIAEVTDTQYF.

This clone was observed once. V is TRBV4-3 and J is TRBJ2-7; 9 bases align to TRBD1. CDR3 length: 15 amino acids. Germline V lookup: CDR1 LGHNA, CDR2 YSLEER. The junction had 8 bases not matched to a gene; V was cut back by 3 bases and J by 5 bases. CDR3 nucleotide sequence: TGCGCCAGCAGCCAGCAGACAGGGGGTAAGGACGAGCAGTACTTC. Translating it yields CASSQQTGGKDEQYF.

DNA for the CDR3: TGTGCCATCAGGCATACCGGGACAGGGTCCTATGGCTACACCTTC. It specifies CAIRHTGTGSYGYTF. The genes are TRBV10-3 and TRBJ1-2; TRBD1 aligns across 9 bases. CDR3 length: 15 amino acids. Looked up from germline, CDR1 is ENHRY and CDR2 is SYGVKD. Losses at the gene ends were 6 bases for V and 4 bases for J; bases not matched to a gene: 9.

The V gene is TRBV10-3, the J gene TRBJ2-1; D perhaps matches TRBD1 (5 bases). The CDR3 runs 14 residues. Germline values: CDR1 ENHRY, CDR2 SYGVKD. The ends were cut back, 3 bases at V and 8 bases at J, with 14 bases in the middle. The CDR3 DNA reads as TGTGCCATCAGTGATGGGGCAGGGCTGGATGAGCAGTTCTTC. Amino acid sequence: CAISDGAGLDEQFF.

The chain links TRBV28 to TRBJ1-4, with 7 positions matching TRBD1. This CDR3 region has 15 residues. From germline, CDR1 is MDHEN and CDR2 SYDVKM. With V trimmed by 6 bases and J by 2 bases, 6 bases remained unmatched. The CDR3 is CASRRYRGTNEKLFF. Written as DNA, the CDR3 is TGTGCCAGCAGACGATACAGGGGCACTAATGAAAAACTGTTTTTT.

The chain links TRBV4-3 to TRBJ2-1; 8 bases align to TRBD2. CDR3 size: 15 residues. Germline V gene data show CDR1 as LGHNA and CDR2 as YSLEER. J gave up 8 bases and V 0 bases, and 6 bases lay outside the gene matches. The CDR3 DNA reads as TGCGCCAGCAGCCAAGAAGGTCTAGCGGGCGATGAGCAGTTCTTC. Its protein is CASSQEGLAGDEQFF.

The gene calls are TRBV11-2 and TRBJ2-5; weak D call: TRBD2 (5 bases). V shed 3 bases and J shed 10 bases, with 12 bases lying between them. Germline CDR1 and CDR2: SGHAT and FQNNGV. The CDR3 consists of 12 residues. The DNA of the CDR3 is TGTGCCAGCAGCTTTGGGAGACGGGACCAGTACTTC. This gives the protein CASSFGRRDQYF.

The chain combines TRBV7-9 with TRBJ2-2, with 7 bases aligning to TRBD1. Germline V gene lookup returns CDR1 SEHNR and CDR2 FQNEAQ (reference sequence). The J segment lost 2 bases and the V segment lost 0 bases, leaving 6 bases of the junction unmatched. This CDR3 has 17 residues. The CDR3 DNA sequence: TGTGCCAGCAGCTTAGCCCTCGGGACAGATAACACCGGGGAGCTGTTTTTT. Encoded protein: CASSLALGTDNTGELFF.

The V gene is TRBV28, the J gene TRBJ2-7, with a tentative D call TRBD2 (6 bases). There are 15 residues in the CDR3. The germline V gene encodes CDR1 MDHEN and CDR2 SYDVKM. V was pared by 6 bases and J by 2 bases, with 17 bases between. The CDR3 DNA is TGTGCCAGCAGCCACCTACTGTCGGGGGCCTACGAGCAGTACTTC. Its protein product is CASSHLLSGAYEQYF.

The gene calls are TRBV2 and TRBJ2-7, with 8 bases fitting TRBD2. J gave up 1 base and V 6 bases, and 5 bases lay outside the gene matches. The CDR3 has 14 amino acids. CDR1 and CDR2 from the germline V gene are SNHLY and FYNNEI. The CDR3 spells CASRYTSGSYEQYF. Here the CDR3 DNA reads TGTGCCAGCAGATATACTAGCGGTTCCTACGAGCAGTACTTC.

The J gene is TRBJ1-4, the V gene TRBV7-9; TRBD1 aligns across 8 bases. J was trimmed by 0 bases and V by 5 bases; bases with no gene match: 14. Germline CDR1 reads SEHNR; CDR2 reads FQNEAQ (reference sequence). The CDR3 runs 19 residues. This CDR3 reads CASSPGTGGKGATNEKLFF. The CDR3 DNA follows: TGTGCCAGCAGCCCCGGGACAGGAGGGAAAGGGGCAACTAATGAAAAACTGTTTTTT.

This rearrangement joins TRBV28 to TRBJ2-2; D is perhaps TRBD1 or TRBD2 (7 bases each). This CDR3 has 17 residues. Trimming took 5 bases from V and 5 from J, leaving 21 bases between them. Germline values: CDR1 MDHEN, CDR2 SYDVKM. The CDR3 DNA reads TGTGCCAGCAGTCCTCCTGCCGGGACAGCGGGAACCGGGGAGCTGTTTTTT. It is translated as CASSPPAGTAGTGELFF.

This chain connects TRBV9 to TRBJ2-3, with D perhaps TRBD2 (6 bases). V dropped 2 bases and J dropped 3 bases, with 13 bases sitting between them. The CDR3 loop spans 15 amino acids. The V gene's germline CDR1 is SGDLS and CDR2 YYNGEE. The CDR3 DNA sequence: TGTGCCAGCAGCGTTCGGGACTTCGCTACAGATACGCAGTATTTT. Amino acid sequence: CASSVRDFATDTQYF. Full variable domain (outside the CDR3, taken from reference TRBV9 and TRBJ2-3): DSGVTQTPKHLITATGQRVTLRCSPRSGDLSVYWYQQSLDQGLQFLIQYYNGEERAKGNILERFSAQQFPDLHSELNLSSLELGDSALYFCASSVRDFATDTQYFGPGTRLTVL.

The chain links TRBV21-1 to TRBJ2-7; the DNA was not compared with TRBD2, the D call given in the table. TRBV21-1 is recorded as a pseudogene. The CDR3 has 16 amino acids. The CDR3 bases are TGTGCCAGCAGCAAATACCGTAAGACGCGGACCTACGAGCAGTACTTC. Translating gives CASSKYRKTRTYEQYF.